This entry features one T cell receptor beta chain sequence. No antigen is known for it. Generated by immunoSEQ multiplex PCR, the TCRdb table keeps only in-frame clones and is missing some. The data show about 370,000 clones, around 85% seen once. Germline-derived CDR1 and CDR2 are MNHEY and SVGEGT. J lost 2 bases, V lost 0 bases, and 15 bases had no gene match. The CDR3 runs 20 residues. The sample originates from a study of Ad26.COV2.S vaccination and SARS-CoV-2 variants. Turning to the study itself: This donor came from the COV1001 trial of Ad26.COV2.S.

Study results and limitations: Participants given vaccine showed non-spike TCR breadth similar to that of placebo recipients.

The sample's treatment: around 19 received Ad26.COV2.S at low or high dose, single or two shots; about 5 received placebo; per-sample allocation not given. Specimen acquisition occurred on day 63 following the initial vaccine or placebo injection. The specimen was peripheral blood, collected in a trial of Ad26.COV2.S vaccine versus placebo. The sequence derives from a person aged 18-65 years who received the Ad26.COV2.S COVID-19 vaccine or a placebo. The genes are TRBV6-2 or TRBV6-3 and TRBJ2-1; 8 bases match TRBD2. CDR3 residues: CASSYSIKRGTSKTYNEQFF. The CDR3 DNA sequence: TGTGCCAGCAGTTACTCGATAAAGCGGGGGACTTCGAAGACCTACAATGAGCAGTTCTTC.